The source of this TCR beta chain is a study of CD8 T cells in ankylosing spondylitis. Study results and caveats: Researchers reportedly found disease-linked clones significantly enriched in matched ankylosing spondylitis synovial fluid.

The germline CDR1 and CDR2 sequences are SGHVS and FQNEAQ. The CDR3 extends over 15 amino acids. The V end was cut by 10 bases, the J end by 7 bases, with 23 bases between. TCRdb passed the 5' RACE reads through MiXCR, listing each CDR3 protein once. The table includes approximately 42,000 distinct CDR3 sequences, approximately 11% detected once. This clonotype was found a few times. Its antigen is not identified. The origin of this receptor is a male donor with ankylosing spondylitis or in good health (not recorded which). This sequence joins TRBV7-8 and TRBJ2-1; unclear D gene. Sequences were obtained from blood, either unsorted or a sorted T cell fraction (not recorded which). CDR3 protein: CATQLTVRGRNEQFF. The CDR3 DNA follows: TGTGCCACCCAACTTACGGTGAGAGGTAGAAATGAGCAGTTCTTC.